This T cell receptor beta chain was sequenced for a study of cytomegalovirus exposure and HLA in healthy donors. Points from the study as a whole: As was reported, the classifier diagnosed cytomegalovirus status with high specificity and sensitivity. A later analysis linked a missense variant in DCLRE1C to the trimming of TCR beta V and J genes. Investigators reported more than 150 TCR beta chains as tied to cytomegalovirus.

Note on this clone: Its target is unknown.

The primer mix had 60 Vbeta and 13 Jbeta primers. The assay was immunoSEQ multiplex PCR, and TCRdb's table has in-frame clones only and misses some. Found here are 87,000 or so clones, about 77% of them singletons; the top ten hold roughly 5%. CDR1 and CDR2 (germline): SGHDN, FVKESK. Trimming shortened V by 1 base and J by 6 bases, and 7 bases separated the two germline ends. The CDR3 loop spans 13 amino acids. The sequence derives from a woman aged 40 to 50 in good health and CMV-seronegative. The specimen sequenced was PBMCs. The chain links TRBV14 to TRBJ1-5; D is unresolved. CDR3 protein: CASSQGRTQPQHF. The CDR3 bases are TGTGCCAGCAGCCAAGGTAGAACTCAGCCCCAGCATTTT.